These T cell receptor beta chains were read from a single sample in a study of pediatric ulcerative colitis. Assay: immunoSEQ multiplex PCR; the TCRdb copy retains only in-frame clones and omits some. The sample shows some 43,000 clones, around 76% of them seen only once. The sequenced sample consisted of gut tissue. These receptors were collected from a girl aged 10 to 17 with moderate ulcerative colitis. Each CDR3 is given without its conserved first and last residue. Fields, in order: clone size, J gene, V gene, CDR3 protein. Clone sizes are given selectively: once, few, many, or a class where the clone is expanded.

. TRBJ2-7 TRBV27 ASRQGATYEQY
. TRBJ2-3 TRBV7-2 ASSLFGGVATDTQY
. TRBJ2-3 TRBV4-2 ASSQETGQGSDTQY
. TRBJ1-1 TRBV12-5 ASGLDVRASEAF
. TRBJ2-5 TRBV13 ASSLYLETQY
few TRBJ2-2 TRBV5-1 ASSLTGGQTGELF
few TRBJ1-5 TRBV4-2 ASSQDFGAGQPQH
. TRBJ2-5 TRBV11-2 ASSLGAGGATQY
. TRBJ1-2 TRBV30 AWVRDRGASYT
few TRBJ1-2 TRBV6-5 ASRPTVGQRYGYT
few TRBJ2-5 TRBV6-1 ASSATRSQETQY
. TRBJ2-2 TRBV27 ASSRGGGYTGELF
. TRBJ2-7 TRBV18 ASSPTGNSYEQY
. TRBJ2-5 TRBV27 ASTLLGTQY
. TRBJ2-1 TRBV19 ASREVAGLYNEQF
. TRBJ2-1 TRBV2 ASAPDRAVFNEQF
. TRBJ1-2 TRBV18 ASSPTAPGYGYT
. TRBJ1-2 TRBV6-5 AISESSVLDYT
once TRBJ1-1 TRBV5-1 ASSLEVSWRNTEAF
. TRBJ1-4 TRBV7-2 ASSLGPRPGGHREKLF
. TRBJ2-2 TRBV4-1 ASSQDIRGPNTGELF
. TRBJ1-1 TRBV5-4 ASSYGGTEAF
. TRBJ2-7 TRBV14 ASSQDRPFLAYEQY
. TRBJ1-1 TRBV7-9 ASSLRQLLDTEAF
. TRBJ1-1 TRBV18 ASSPRQDSLGDTEAF
. TRBJ2-3 TRBV7-9 ASRHQGGADTQY
few TRBJ1-3 TRBV5-1 ASSLAVGHSGNTIY
. TRBJ2-7 TRBV29-1 SVGRRDLGAGEQY
few TRBJ1-1 TRBV5-1 ASSLGRMIMNTEAF
. TRBJ2-1 TRBV2 ASIGAGRGDNEQF
. TRBJ2-2 TRBV2 ASSFFASHPTETSDTGELF
. TRBJ2-1 TRBV2 ASRLSRQGVPYNEQF